This is a list of T cell receptor beta chains from one sample in a study of CD8 T cells in ankylosing spondylitis. TCRdb re-called the 5' RACE reads with MiXCR, one entry per CDR3 protein. The table includes about 42,000 distinct CDR3 sequences, 2.5% to 3% detected once. The sequencing sample was made of blood, either unsorted or a sorted T cell fraction (not recorded which). Source of these receptors: a male donor with ankylosing spondylitis or in good health (not recorded which). CDR3s include the opening cysteine and the closing phenylalanine or tryptophan. A D gene is named only where the DNA matches it firmly. A clone size is listed for some rows: how often the clone was seen (once, few, many), or a class if it is expanded.

d_call | j_call | clone_size | v_call | cdr3_aa | cdr3_nt
TRBD2 | TRBJ2-1 | many | TRBV9 | CASSPEGTSAGNEQFF | TGTGCCAGCAGCCCAGAGGGGACTAGCGCGGGGAATGAGCAGTTCTTC
. | TRBJ2-3 | medium-sized | TRBV9 | CASSETLKDTQYF | TGTGCCAGCAGCGAGACCCTTAAAGATACGCAGTATTTT
. | TRBJ1-1 | many | TRBV9 | CASSGARGETTEAFF | TGTGCCAGCAGCGGGGCCCGGGGCGAGACCACTGAAGCTTTCTTT
. | TRBJ2-7 | many | TRBV9 | CASSPRDWAYEQYF | TGTGCCAGCAGCCCCAGGGACTGGGCCTACGAGCAGTACTTC
TRBD1 | TRBJ2-1 | many | TRBV9 | CASSVGRDRWNEQFF | TGTGCCAGCAGCGTAGGGCGGGACAGGTGGAATGAGCAGTTCTTC
. | TRBJ1-4 | many | TRBV9 | CASSVSPGGEKLFF | TGTGCCAGCAGCGTATCCCCCGGGGGGGAAAAACTGTTTTTT
TRBD1 | TRBJ2-1 | many | TRBV9 | CASSVGTGEGQQFF | TGTGCCAGCAGCGTAGGAACAGGGGAAGGGCAGCAGTTCTTC
TRBD2 | TRBJ2-1 | few | TRBV9 | CASSVGISGRNNEQFF | TGTGCCAGCAGCGTAGGAATTAGCGGGAGGAACAATGAGCAGTTCTTC
. | TRBJ2-3 | many | TRBV9 | CASSVAGTFTDTQYF | TGTGCCAGCAGCGTAGCGGGAACTTTCACAGATACGCAGTATTTT
TRBD2 | TRBJ2-2 | many | TRBV9 | CASSVAWAGGRTGELFF | TGTGCCAGCAGCGTAGCTTGGGCGGGAGGGCGAACCGGGGAGCTGTTTTTT
. | TRBJ2-3 | many | TRBV9 | CASSQRPSDTQYF | TGTGCCAGCAGCCAGCGCCCGTCGGATACGCAGTATTTT
. | TRBJ1-2 | many | TRBV9 | CASSVRPRGGYGYTF | TGTGCCAGCAGCGTTCGCCCCAGGGGCGGCTATGGCTACACCTTC
. | TRBJ2-5 | many | TRBV9 | CASSVAPRLQETQYF | TGTGCCAGCAGCGTAGCTCCGAGGCTACAAGAGACCCAGTACTTC
. | TRBJ2-2 | many | TRBV9 | CASSVFSENTGELFF | TGTGCCAGCAGCGTATTCTCGGAGAACACCGGGGAGCTGTTTTTT
. | TRBJ1-2 | many | TRBV9 | CASSVGYGSPPATPF | .
TRBD2 | TRBJ2-2 | many | TRBV9 | CASSVGGLADANTGELFF | TGTGCCAGCAGCGTAGGTGGACTAGCTGACGCGAACACCGGGGAGCTGTTTTTT
. | TRBJ1-5 | many | TRBV21-1 | CASTKDSSHINQPQHF | TGTGCCAGCACGAAAGACTCCTCTCATATCAATCAGCCCCAGCATTTT
. | TRBJ1-1 | many | TRBV9 | CASSPKVGWHQNTEAFF | TGTGCCAGCAGCCCTAAAGTCGGGTGGCATCAGAACACTGAAGCTTTCTTT
. | TRBJ2-7 | many | TRBV9 | CASSVEGRYEQYF | TGTGCCAGCAGCGTAGAGGGGCGCTACGAGCAGTACTTC
TRBD2 | TRBJ2-2 | many | TRBV9 | CASSVGLAMTGELFF | TGTGCCAGCAGCGTCGGACTAGCTATGACCGGGGAGCTGTTTTTT
TRBD2 | TRBJ2-1 | many | TRBV9 | CASRRGLAGVNEQFF | TGTGCCAGCCGACGGGGACTAGCGGGAGTCAATGAGCAGTTCTTC
TRBD1 | TRBJ1-1 | many | TRBV9 | CASSVAGGSDTEAFF | TGTGCCAGCAGCGTAGCAGGGGGTAGCGACACTGAAGCTTTCTTT
TRBD2 | TRBJ2-1 | many | TRBV9 | CASSDTSGTYNEQFF | TGTGCCAGCAGCGATACTAGCGGGACCTACAATGAGCAGTTCTTC
. | TRBJ2-1 | many | TRBV9 | CASNGGLAGFGNEQFF | TGTGCCAGCAATGGGGGGCTAGCTGGTTTTGGGAATGAGCAGTTCTTC
. | TRBJ2-5 | many | TRBV9 | CASSVGFGAGETQYF | TGTGCCAGCAGCGTAGGGTTCGGCGCGGGGGAGACCCAGTACTTC
TRBD2 | TRBJ2-1 | many | TRBV9 | CASSALSGSGYEQFF | TGTGCCAGCAGCGCCCTTAGCGGGAGCGGGTATGAGCAGTTCTTC
. | TRBJ2-3 | many | TRBV9 | CASSVTRSHHTQYF | TGTGCCAGCAGCGTCACCCGAAGTCACCATACGCAGTATTTT
TRBD1 | TRBJ1-2 | many | TRBV9 | CASSPRPGQGYGYTF | TGTGCCAGCAGCCCCCGACCGGGACAGGGATATGGCTACACCTTC
. | TRBJ1-6 | many | TRBV9 | CASSLRGSYNSPLHF | TGTGCCAGCAGCCTCAGGGGTAGCTATAATTCACCCCTCCACTTT
. | TRBJ1-1 | many | TRBV9 | CASSVVKGVKNTEAFF | TGTGCCAGCAGCGTAGTTAAGGGAGTTAAAAACACTGAAGCTTTCTTT
TRBD2 | TRBJ2-1 | . | TRBV9 | CASSVVLAGENEQFF | TGTGCCAGCAGCGTAGTCCTAGCGGGAGAAAACGAGCAGTTCTTC
. | TRBJ2-1 | many | TRBV9 | CASSAIRGNEQFF | TGTGCCAGCAGCGCCATCAGAGGCAATGAGCAGTTCTTC
TRBD2 | TRBJ2-2 | many | TRBV9 | CASSGQRLAGGSNTGELFF | TGTGCCAGCAGCGGTCAACGACTAGCGGGAGGTTCGAACACCGGGGAGCTGTTTTTT
. | TRBJ2-5 | many | TRBV9 | CASSVLGQETQYF | TGTGCCAGCAGCGTTCTAGGACAAGAGACCCAGTACTTC
. | TRBJ2-7 | many | TRBV9 | CASSVVGGANEQYF | TGTGCCAGCAGCGTAGTCGGGGGCGCGAACGAGCAGTACTTC
. | TRBJ2-3 | many | TRBV9 | CASSAPGSVRSTDTQYF | TGTGCCAGCAGCGCCCCCGGGAGTGTGCGGAGCACAGATACGCAGTATTTT
. | TRBJ2-7 | many | TRBV9 | CASSPTHGAYEQYF | TGTGCCAGCAGCCCCACCCATGGGGCCTACGAGCAGTACTTC
. | TRBJ2-6 | many | TRBV9 | CASSVGRSGANVLTF | TGTGCCAGCAGCGTAGGTCGATCTGGGGCCAACGTCCTGACTTTC
TRBD1 | TRBJ2-2 | medium-sized | TRBV9 | CASSPTDRGNTGELFF | TGTGCCAGCAGCCCTACCGACAGGGGGAACACCGGGGAGCTGTTTTTT
. | TRBJ1-1 | . | TRBV7-4 | CVSWEEAQWTLNTEAFF | TGTGTCTCCTGGGAGGAGGCCCAGTGGACTCTGAACACTGAAGCTTTCTTT
TRBD1 | TRBJ2-5 | . | TRBV14 | CASHGSGTGAKETQYF | TGTGCCAGCCACGGAAGCGGGACAGGGGCGAAAGAGACCCAGTACTTC
. | TRBJ1-2 | few | TRBV9 | CASSVVAGEGYGYTF | TGTGCCAGCAGCGTAGTCGCGGGGGAAGGGTATGGCTACACCTTC
TRBD1 | TRBJ2-5 | many | TRBV9 | CASSEPGQAEQETQYF | TGTGCCAGCAGCGAACCGGGACAGGCCGAACAAGAGACCCAGTACTTC
. | TRBJ1-2 | many | TRBV9 | CASSPPSQAWGGYTF | TGTGCCAGCAGCCCCCCGAGTCAGGCGTGGGGAGGCTACACCTTC
. | TRBJ2-7 | . | TRBV9 | CASSEENSYEQYF | TGTGCCTCCTCGGAGGAGAATTCCTACGAGCAGTACTTC
TRBD2 | TRBJ2-5 | many | TRBV9 | CASSVAGLGLETQYF | TGTGCCAGCAGCGTAGCCGGACTAGGGTTGGAGACCCAGTACTTC
. | TRBJ2-7 | many | TRBV9 | CASSVGAHSSYEQYF | TGTGCCAGCAGCGTAGGGGCGCATAGCTCCTACGAGCAGTACTTC
. | TRBJ2-5 | many | TRBV9 | CASSVAVDIRQETQYF | TGTGCCAGCAGCGTAGCGGTGGACATCCGCCAAGAGACCCAGTACTTC
. | TRBJ2-2 | many | TRBV9 | CASSVDSGELFF | TGTGCCAGCAGCGTAGACTCCGGGGAGCTGTTTTTT
TRBD2 | TRBJ2-5 | many | TRBV9 | CASSSHGSGGAETQYF | TGTGCCAGCAGCTCCCATGGTTCGGGGGGGGCGGAGACCCAGTACTTC
. | TRBJ2-3 | many | TRBV9 | CASSVNGFSTDTQYF | TGTGCCAGCAGCGTAAATGGTTTTAGCACAGATACGCAGTATTTT
TRBD2 | TRBJ2-1 | many | TRBV9 | CASSVASGAREQFF | TGTGCCAGCAGTGTGGCTAGCGGGGCGAGGGAGCAGTTCTTC
TRBD2 | TRBJ2-5 | many | TRBV9 | CASSTTGLAGAETQYF | TGTGCCAGCAGCACCACAGGACTAGCGGGAGCCGAGACCCAGTACTTC
TRBD1 | TRBJ2-7 | many | TRBV9 | CASSAGQGATYEQYF | TGTGCCAGCAGCGCCGGACAGGGGGCCACGTACGAGCAGTACTTC
TRBD1 | TRBJ2-1 | many | TRBV9 | CASSLGQGVGNEQFF | TGTGCCAGCAGCCTGGGACAGGGGGTTGGGAATGAGCAGTTCTTC
TRBD2 | TRBJ2-7 | many | TRBV9 | CASSVDSGGTYEQYF | TGTGCCAGCAGCGTAGATTCGGGAGGGACTTACGAGCAGTACTTC
. | TRBJ2-5 | many | TRBV9 | CASSVEVAPETQYF | TGTGCCAGCAGCGTAGAGGTCGCCCCAGAGACCCAGTACTTC